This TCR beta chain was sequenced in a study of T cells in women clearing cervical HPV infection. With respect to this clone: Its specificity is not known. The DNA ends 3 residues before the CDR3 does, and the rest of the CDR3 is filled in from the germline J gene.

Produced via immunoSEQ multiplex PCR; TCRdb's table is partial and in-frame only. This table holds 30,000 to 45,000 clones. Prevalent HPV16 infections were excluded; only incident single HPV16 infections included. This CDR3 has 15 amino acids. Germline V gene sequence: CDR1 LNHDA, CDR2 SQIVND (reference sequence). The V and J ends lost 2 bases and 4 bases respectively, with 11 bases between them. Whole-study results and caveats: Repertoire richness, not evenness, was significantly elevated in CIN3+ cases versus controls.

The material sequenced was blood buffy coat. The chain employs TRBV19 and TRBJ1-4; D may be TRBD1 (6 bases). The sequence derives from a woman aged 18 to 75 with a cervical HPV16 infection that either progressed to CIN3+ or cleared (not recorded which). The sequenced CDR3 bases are TGTGCCAGTAGTATACCGGGACAATATAATGAAAAA. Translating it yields CASSIPGQYNEK. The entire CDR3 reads CASSIPGQYNEKLFF.